This T cell receptor beta chain is drawn from a study of T cells after yellow fever vaccination (dated by TCRdb to between 2018 and 2021). With respect to the entire study: The SMART-Seq v4 Ultra Low Input RNA kit was used to prepare libraries from fractions with low cell numbers. Blood was collected at multiple timepoints before and after primary and secondary immunization, and bulk PBMC replicates and cell subsets were isolated. To follow T-cell clones before and after primary and booster YFV17D yellow fever vaccination, bulk TCR alpha and beta repertoires were sequenced over time. Two healthy male donors made up the cohort, one aged 18 to 30 years and the other aged 30 to 39 years.

CDR1 is given as MGHDK and CDR2 as SYGVNS, both from the germline V gene. After removal of 4 bases from V and 2 bases from J, the junction retains 5 bases not matched to a gene. The CDR3 starts with the cysteine, ends with the phenylalanine, and has 15 residues. Only the CDR3 DNA is retained, 45 bases long and in frame from the first base. This clonotype turned up a few times. The target of this receptor is not known. No much larger clonotype is one base removed from it; base qualities were not supplied. Interpreted using the paper, the treatment or condition label stands for: live attenuated yellow fever vaccine strain. A standard Ficoll-Paque protocol was used to isolate PBMCs from peripheral blood. CD4 and CD8 T-cell fractions were isolated with Dynabeads CD4 and CD8 positive selection kits. TriZol was used to extract RNA from bulk PBMCs, CD4 and CD8 fractions, and dextramer-positive and dextramer-negative fractions.

Synthesis of TCR cDNA relied on 5'RACE template switching, a step that introduced a universal primer site along with unique molecular identifiers. cDNA synthesis was primed from both the TCR alpha and TCR beta constant segments. Libraries were amplified in two PCR steps, with sample barcodes and sequencing adapters added in the second step. Sequencing of the libraries was done on either Illumina HiSeq 2500 (2x100 bp) or NovaSeq (2x150 bp). Per the original workflow: MIGEC was used to demultiplex reads and collapse the reads into UMI consensus sequences, and MiXCR was used for V(D)J alignment. Using edgeR on replicate PBMC samples, clonotypes were called vaccine-responding if FDR was below 0.01 and the log2 fold change was above 5 up to day 15. Each bulk clonotype was labeled CD4 or CD8 based on which sequenced repertoire, CD4 or CD8, contained the clonotype at higher abundance. TCRdb reworked the public reads: Q25 trimming with fastp, MiXCR clone assembly, productive beta chains retained. Each entry is one CDR3 protein sequence, shown with its most common DNA and genes. The V and J calls, along with clone size, are taken from TCRdb and not from the paper's own processing. The sample data list under 150,000 distinct CDR3 sequences, and over 7% of these were observed just once. Under 0.95% of the sample is held by the ten biggest clonotypes.

Beyond this particular receptor, the publication reports: After the booster, most clones that had expanded after primary vaccination were detected again (around 95% of CD4 and more than 80% of CD8), suggesting broad maintenance of memory. A small share of clonotypes was detected in both CD4 and CD8 compartments, with the overlap likely arising from convergent recombination. Compared with the primary T-cell response, the secondary T-cell response was faster but weaker, reaching its peak on day 5 rather than on day 15. Only a couple of donors were included in the study, so the extent to which the findings can be generalized is limited. Because abundant contaminating clonotypes from the bulk population could be contained in FACS-sorted repertoires, computational filtering was required.

Material: CD4+ T cells sorted from PBMCs, obtained 5 days after the yellow fever booster vaccination. The chain is assembled from TRBV25-1 and TRBJ1-5; the central 7 bases match TRBD1. This sequence was found in a man under 40 who received the YFV17D yellow fever vaccine. The nucleotide sequence is given as TGTGCCAGCAGTGGTGGGACAGTGGGCAATCAGCCCCAGCATTTT. Its protein product is CASSGGTVGNQPQHF.